This entry lists 25 T cell receptor beta chains sequenced from one sample in a study of T cell responses to AZD1222 COVID-19 vaccine. The method was immunoSEQ multiplex PCR; TCRdb's version includes in-frame clones alone and lacks a portion of them. The data hold approximately 300,000 clones, with almost 95% observed a single time. Here the sequenced sample was peripheral blood, taken 28 days after the second AZD1222 dose. These receptors were obtained from an adult who received the AZD1222 COVID-19 vaccine.

Regarding this clone: The final CDR3 position lacks the conserved phenylalanine or tryptophan, pointing to a likely read error. No DNA is shown, since the ends of the CDR3 on it are uncertain; the CDR3 is the one TCRdb lists. The V call is TRBV23-1, the J call TRBJ2-7. TRBV23-1 is labeled an ORF, and its function is uncertain. Inclusive of both ends, the CDR3 amounts to 9 amino acids. The CDR3 sequence: CASSQRAHL.

The chain combines TRBV19 with TRBJ1-5; D is perhaps TRBD1 (5 bases). Between the trimmed V and J ends, which lost 1 base and 0 bases, there was a span of 13 bases. Germline CDR1 LNHDA, CDR2 SQIVND (reference sequence). CDR3 length: 17 amino acids. The CDR3 nucleotides are TGTGCCAGTAGTATAGGACGGGGCACCCTTAGCAATCAGCCCCAGCATTTT. This encodes CASSIGRGTLSNQPQHF.

The chain recombines TRBV20-1 with TRBJ1-4; D remains ambiguous. CDR1 and CDR2 from the germline V gene are DFQATT and SNEGSKA (reference sequence). The germline V and J ends were trimmed by 8 bases and 4 bases, with 8 bases remaining between them. The CDR3 consists of 11 residues. As DNA, the CDR3 is TGCAGTAACAGACATAATGAAAAACTGTTTTTT. Its translation: CSNRHNEKLFF.

This clone has just a few counts. This chain joins TRBV14 and TRBJ2-5, with 9 positions matching TRBD1. Germline V CDR1 and CDR2: SGHDN, FVKESK. The V and J ends lost 3 bases and 7 bases, in that order; junction bases with no gene match: 9. The CDR3 runs 15 residues. CDR3 coding DNA: TGTGCCAGCAGCCACCCGGGACAGGGCGTCGGGACCCAGTACTTC. Its translation is CASSHPGQGVGTQYF.

The chain combines TRBV2 with TRBJ1-2, with unresolved D. Germline lookup yields CDR1 SNHLY and CDR2 FYNNEI. This CDR3 region has 12 residues. The germline V and J ends were trimmed by 8 bases and 4 bases, with 11 bases remaining between them. The CDR3 protein is CASRVEGYGYTF. For the CDR3, the DNA is TGTGCCAGCCGGGTAGAAGGCTATGGCTACACCTTC.

This chain uses TRBV9 with TRBJ1-5; no clear D. CDR3 length equals 15 residues. The germline V gene has CDR1 SGDLS and CDR2 YYNGEE. V gave up 4 bases and J gave up 0 bases, with 11 bases separating them. CDR3: CASSPDGYSNQPQHF. Written as DNA, the CDR3 is TGTGCCAGCAGCCCAGACGGGTATAGCAATCAGCCCCAGCATTTT.

This rearrangement joins TRBV7-6 to TRBJ2-1; D may correspond to TRBD1 or TRBD2 (6 bases each). This CDR3 has 16 residues. Trimming shortened V by 5 bases and J by 4 bases, and 18 bases separated the two germline ends. From germline, CDR1 is SGHVS and CDR2 FNYEAQ. This CDR3 reads CASSQSSRGEYNEQFF. CDR3 DNA: TGTGCCAGCAGCCAAAGCTCGAGGGGGGAATACAATGAGCAGTTCTTC.

The chain couples TRBV5-8 to TRBJ2-3; 13 nucleotides agree with TRBD2. The CDR3 spans 16 residues. Germline V gene sequence: CDR1 SGHTS, CDR2 YDEGEE. The V segment lost 3 bases and the J segment 7 bases; nucleotides outside the gene matches: 8. The CDR3 DNA follows: TGTGCCAGCAGCTCGGGACTAGCGGGGCGTGGGAATACGCAGTATTTT. It encodes CASSSGLAGRGNTQYF.

The chain links TRBV27 to TRBJ2-7, with D unresolved. This CDR3 is 13 amino acids long. The germline V gene encodes CDR1 MNHEY and CDR2 SMNVEV (reference sequence). V was pared by 6 bases and J by 4 bases, with 13 bases between. Written as DNA, the CDR3 is TGTGCCAGCAGACGGAGCTTGGGATACGAGCAGTACTTC. It is translated as CASRRSLGYEQYF.

This rearrangement joins TRBV5-1 to TRBJ2-5; TRBD2 aligns across 8 bases. The CDR3 covers 14 residues. Germline CDR1 reads SGHRS; CDR2 reads YFSETQ. J gave up 3 bases and V 2 bases, and 3 bases lay outside the gene matches. Here the CDR3 reads CASSFGAGEETQYF. CDR3 in DNA: TGCGCCAGCAGCTTTGGAGCGGGGGAAGAGACCCAGTACTTC. Variable domain in full (rest from reference TRBV5-1 and TRBJ2-5): KAGVTQTPRYLIKTRGQQVTLSCSPISGHRSVSWYQQTPGQGLQFLFEYFSETQRNKGNFPGRFSGRQFSNSRSEMNVSTLELGDSALYLCASSFGAGEETQYFGPGTRLLVL.

This chain links TRBV10-2 with TRBJ2-5, with no clear D. CDR1 and CDR2 from the germline V gene are WSHSY and SAAADI. The CDR3 contains 13 residues. V lost 6 bases, J lost 1 base, and 9 bases lay in between. The CDR3 region has the DNA TGCGCCAGCAGGTTAACCTCCCAAGAGACCCAGTACTTC. Translating gives CASRLTSQETQYF.

V and J are TRBV5-4 and TRBJ2-2, with 8 bases aligning to TRBD2. V was clipped by 4 bases and J by 4 bases; unmatched bases: 9. This CDR3 region has 16 residues. The germline CDR1 and CDR2 sequences are SGHNT and YYREEE (reference sequence). The CDR3 region is CASSGLAGDITGELFF. CDR3 sequence (DNA): TGTGCCAGCAGCGGACTAGCAGGAGATATCACCGGGGAGCTGTTTTTT.

The chain carries TRBV4-2 and TRBJ1-6; D perhaps matches TRBD1 (5 bases). The germline gives CDR1 LGHNA, CDR2 YNFKEQ. The CDR3 runs to 17 residues. Between the trimmed V and J ends, which lost 0 bases and 5 bases, there was a span of 14 bases. The CDR3: CASSQESEQADNSPLHF. The CDR3 DNA reads TGTGCCAGCAGCCAAGAATCGGAACAGGCCGATAATTCACCCCTCCACTTT.

The rearrangement uses TRBV18 and TRBJ1-2; D possibly corresponds to TRBD1 (6 bases). V was pared by 0 bases and J by 4 bases, with 15 bases between. CDR1 and CDR2 from the germline V gene are KGHSH and LQKENI. The CDR3 runs to 16 residues. The CDR3 reads CASSPPDLRGAYGYTF. CDR3 DNA sequence: TGTGCCAGCTCACCACCTGACCTTAGGGGGGCCTATGGCTACACCTTC.

The genes are TRBV9 and TRBJ2-3; the D call may be TRBD1 or TRBD2 (7 bases each). CDR1 and CDR2 (germline): SGDLS, YYNGEE. The CDR3 covers 16 residues. The V end lost 3 bases, the J end lost 1 base, and 15 bases lay between the germline ends. The CDR3 region has the DNA TGTGCCAGCAGCGACAGACAGGGAGGGCGCACAGATACGCAGTATTTT. Its translation: CASSDRQGGRTDTQYF.

The rearrangement links TRBV5-8 to TRBJ2-5; 11 positions agree with TRBD2. CDR3 length: 14 amino acids. Germline trimming cut 0 bases from V and 7 bases from J; bases unmatched to any gene: 2. CDR1 and CDR2 from the germline V gene are SGHTS and YDEGEE. CDR3 protein: CASSLGLAGGTQYF. The CDR3, as DNA: TGTGCCAGCAGCTTGGGGCTAGCGGGAGGGACCCAGTACTTC.

In DNA form, the CDR3 reads TGTGCCAGCAGTCAGTCCTCTGGAAACACCATATATTTT. Residues: CASSQSSGNTIYF. V usage is TRBV6-6 and J usage is TRBJ1-3, with D unresolved. CDR1 is MNHNY and CDR2 is SVGAGI in the germline V gene (reference sequence). The CDR3 runs 13 residues. The V end was cut by 5 bases, the J end by 0 bases, with 5 bases between.

V and J are TRBV3-1 (or the pseudogene TRBV3-2) and TRBJ2-1; 8 bases map to TRBD2. V lost 4 bases to trimming and J lost 7 bases; unmatched junction nucleotides: 6. Per the germline V gene, CDR1 is LGHDT and CDR2 is YNNKEL (reference sequence). The length of the CDR3 is 14 residues. In DNA form, the CDR3 reads TGTGCCAGCAGCCCCAGCGGGAGAGGGAATGAGCAGTTCTTC. Protein sequence: CASSPSGRGNEQFF.

This chain joins TRBV5-5 and TRBJ2-7; D is uncertain. Germline values: CDR1 SGHKS, CDR2 YYEKEE (reference sequence). Trimming shortened V by 1 base and J by 2 bases, and 10 bases separated the two germline ends. The CDR3 is 14 amino acids. For the CDR3, the DNA is TGTGCCAGCAGCTTGCCCCCGAGGACCTACGAGCAGTACTTC. This sequence encodes CASSLPPRTYEQYF.

CDR3 loop: CASSLTYGGMNTEAFF. CDR3 DNA sequence: TGTGCCAGCAGCTTAACGTACGGGGGCATGAACACTGAAGCTTTCTTT. The J gene is TRBJ1-1, the V gene TRBV7-2; D is perhaps TRBD1 (6 bases). Germline CDR1 SGHTA, CDR2 FQGNSA. The CDR3 runs 16 residues. V dropped 2 bases and J dropped 0 bases, with 13 bases sitting between them.

In DNA form, the CDR3 reads TGTGCCAGCAGCCAAGATCTGGACAGGGGAAGTGAAGCCTATGGCTACACCTTC. Its translation: CASSQDLDRGSEAYGYTF. The V and J genes are TRBV4-2 and TRBJ1-2; 9 bases map to TRBD1. Looked up from germline, CDR1 is LGHNA and CDR2 is YNFKEQ. This CDR3 has 18 residues. The trim removed 0 bases at V and 4 bases at J, leaving 12 bases unmatched.

The chain links TRBV3-1 (or the pseudogene TRBV3-2) to TRBJ1-1; 7 bases are a match to TRBD1. The CDR3 extends over 14 amino acids. Unmatched junction bases numbered 5, after V lost 5 bases and J lost 2 bases. Germline V lookup: CDR1 LGHDT, CDR2 YNNKEL (reference sequence). CDR3 sequence: CASSMGQFNTEAFF. As DNA, the CDR3 is TGTGCCAGCAGCATGGGACAGTTTAACACTGAAGCTTTCTTT.

The V gene is TRBV13, the J gene TRBJ2-5, with 7 bases aligning to TRBD2. The CDR3 contains 14 residues. With V trimmed by 6 bases and J by 7 bases, 11 bases remained unmatched. Per the germline V gene, CDR1 is PRHDT and CDR2 is FYEKMQ (reference sequence). The CDR3 region has the DNA TGTGCCAGCAGATCAATCGCTAGCGGCGGGACCCAGTACTTC. Its translation: CASRSIASGGTQYF.

V and J are TRBV2 and TRBJ1-2; a weak D match, TRBD1 (5 bases). The CDR3 covers 13 residues. V lost 7 bases to trimming and J lost 4 bases, with 13 bases between them. Germline V gives CDR1 SNHLY, CDR2 FYNNEI. This CDR3 is CASMGLSAYGYTF. Here the CDR3 DNA reads TGTGCCAGCATGGGACTCTCTGCCTATGGCTACACCTTC.

The chain uses TRBV5-1 and TRBJ2-5; possibly TRBD1 for D (5 bases). The V end was cut by 5 bases, the J end by 0 bases, with 14 bases between. CDR1 SGHRS and CDR2 YFSETQ come from the germline V gene. The CDR3 is 15 amino acids. The CDR3 DNA follows: TGCGCCAGCAGGTCATCGGCAGGGTACCAAGAGACCCAGTACTTC. Protein product: CASRSSAGYQETQYF.